Described below is a single TCR beta chain sequence and its context. The sample comes from a study of Tregs in tolerant kidney transplant recipients. The assay was immunoSEQ multiplex PCR, and TCRdb's table has in-frame clones only and misses some. This repertoire shows around 98,000 clones, 93% found once; its top ten account for about 0.45%. Trimming took 0 bases from V and 6 from J; bases not matched to a gene: 2. The CDR3 runs to 14 residues. Germline CDR1 and CDR2: SGHDT and YYEEEE. The sequences come from CD4+ T cells from blood, collected before the transplant. The chain carries TRBV5-6 and TRBJ1-5; 8 positions match TRBD1. The sequence derives from a human donor who received a combined kidney and bone marrow transplant. The CDR3, as DNA: TGTGCCAGCAGCTTGGCAGGGGGCGGTCAGCCCCAGCATTTT. It specifies CASSLAGGGQPQHF. Filled out from reference TRBV5-6 and TRBJ1-5, the complete variable domain reads DAGVTQSPTHLIKTRGQQVTLRCSPKSGHDTVSWYQQALGQGPQFIFQYYEEEERQRGNFPDRFSGHQFPNYSSELNVNALLLGDSALYLCASSLAGGGQPQHFGDGTRLSIL.